This T cell receptor beta chain was identified in a study of post-analysis software for immune sequencing data. Broader study findings: Four or five TRBV segments were significantly more frequent in patients than in controls. TRBV5-6, TRBV5-1 and TRBV20-1 were among these segments. Relative to controls, patients with multiple sclerosis showed significantly lower normalized Chao1 diversity. Samples made in the same batch grouped tightly together by F measure.

Sequencing libraries made from TCR beta cDNA carried unique molecular identifiers. Each CDR3 protein is one row after TCRdb ran MiXCR on the PCR reads. The sample lists about 770,000 distinct CDR3 sequences, roughly 46% occurring once. The CDR3 has 15 residues. Germline CDR1 and CDR2: SEHNR and FQNEAQ (reference sequence). Deletions cut 4 bases from V and 11 bases from J, with 23 bases between. To note about this clonotype: What it binds is unknown.

The clonotype originates from a girl aged 5-17 years with multiple sclerosis. This chain connects TRBV7-9 to TRBJ2-5; perhaps TRBD1 as D (6 bases). Specimen: blood. The CDR3 reads CASSSELEPDREQYF. The CDR3 DNA is TGTGCCAGCAGCTCCGAATTGGAGCCGGACAGAGAGCAGTACTTC.